This T cell receptor beta chain is from a study of CD8 T cells in Susac syndrome. cDNA came from about 0.51 to 1 ug RNA primed by random hexamers. TCRdb reprocessed the immunoSEQ multiplex PCR reads via MiXCR and lists one record per CDR3 protein. The sample carries 150,000 or so distinct CDR3 sequences, around 94% recorded once. There are 13 residues in the CDR3. Germline CDR1 and CDR2: KGHDR and SFDVKD. The ends were cut back, 4 bases at V and 13 bases at J, with 16 bases in the middle. This chain links TRBV24-1 with TRBJ2-1; D remains ambiguous. This receptor was obtained from a human donor in good health. Sequenced: CD4+ T cells from PBMCs. The CDR3 is CATSEIEHGPQFF. In nucleotides, the CDR3 is TGTGCCACCAGTGAAATTGAGCATGGCCCTCAGTTCTTC.